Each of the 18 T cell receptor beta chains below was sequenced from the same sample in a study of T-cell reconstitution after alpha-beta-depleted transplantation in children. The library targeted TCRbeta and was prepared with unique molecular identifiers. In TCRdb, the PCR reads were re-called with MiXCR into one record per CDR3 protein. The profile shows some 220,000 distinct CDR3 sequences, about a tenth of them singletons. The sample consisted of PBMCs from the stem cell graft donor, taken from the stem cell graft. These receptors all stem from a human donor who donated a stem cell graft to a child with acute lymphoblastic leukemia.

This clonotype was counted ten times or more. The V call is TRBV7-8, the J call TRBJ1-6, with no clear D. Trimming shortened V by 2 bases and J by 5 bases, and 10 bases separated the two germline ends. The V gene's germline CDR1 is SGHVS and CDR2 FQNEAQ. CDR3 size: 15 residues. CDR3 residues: CASSLSTGNNSPLHF. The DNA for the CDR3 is TGTGCCAGCAGCTTAAGCACGGGGAATAATTCACCCCTCCACTTT.

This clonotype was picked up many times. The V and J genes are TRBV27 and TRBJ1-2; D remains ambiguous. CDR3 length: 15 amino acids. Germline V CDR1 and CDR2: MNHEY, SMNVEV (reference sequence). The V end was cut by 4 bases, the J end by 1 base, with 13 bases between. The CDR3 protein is CASSSVLRSNYGYTF. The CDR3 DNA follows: TGTGCCAGCAGTTCAGTATTGCGGAGTAACTATGGCTACACCTTC.

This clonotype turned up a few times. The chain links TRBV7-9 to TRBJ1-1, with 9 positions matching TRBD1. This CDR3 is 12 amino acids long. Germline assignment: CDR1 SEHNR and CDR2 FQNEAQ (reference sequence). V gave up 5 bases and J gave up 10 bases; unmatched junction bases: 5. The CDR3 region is CASSGGQGTAFF. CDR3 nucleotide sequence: TGTGCCAGCAGCGGGGGACAGGGCACAGCTTTCTTT.

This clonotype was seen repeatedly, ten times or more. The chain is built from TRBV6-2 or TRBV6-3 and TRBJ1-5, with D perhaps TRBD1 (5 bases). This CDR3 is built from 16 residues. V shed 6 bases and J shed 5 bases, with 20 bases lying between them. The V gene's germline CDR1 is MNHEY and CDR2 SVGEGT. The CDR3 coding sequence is TGTGCCAGCAGCGCTGAAAGTGGGGGGACCTATCAGCCCCAGCATTTT. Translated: CASSAESGGTYQPQHF.

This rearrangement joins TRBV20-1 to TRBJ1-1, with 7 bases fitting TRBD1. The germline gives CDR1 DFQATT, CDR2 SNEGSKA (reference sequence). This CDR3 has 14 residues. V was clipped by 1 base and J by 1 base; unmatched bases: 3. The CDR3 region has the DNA TGCAGTGCTAGAGGGGACAGTTGGAACACTGAAGCTTTCTTT. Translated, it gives CSARGDSWNTEAFF.

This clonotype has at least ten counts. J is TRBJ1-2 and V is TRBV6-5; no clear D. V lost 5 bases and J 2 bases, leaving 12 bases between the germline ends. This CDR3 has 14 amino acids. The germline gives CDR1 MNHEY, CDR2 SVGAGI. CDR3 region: CASSLGLINYGYTF. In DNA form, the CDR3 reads TGTGCCAGCAGTCTCGGGCTGATAAACTATGGCTACACCTTC.

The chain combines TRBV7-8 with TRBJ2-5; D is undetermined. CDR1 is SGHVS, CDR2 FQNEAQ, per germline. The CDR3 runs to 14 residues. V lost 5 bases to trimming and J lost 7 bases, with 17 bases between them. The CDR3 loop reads CASSPAVVGGTQYF. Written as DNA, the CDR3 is TGTGCCAGCAGCCCTGCGGTGGTTGGCGGGACCCAGTACTTC.

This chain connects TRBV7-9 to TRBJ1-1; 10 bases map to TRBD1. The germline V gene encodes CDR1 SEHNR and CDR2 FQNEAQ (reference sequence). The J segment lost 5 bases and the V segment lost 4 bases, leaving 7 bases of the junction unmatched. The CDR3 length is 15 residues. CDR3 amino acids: CASSSRQGAHTEAFF. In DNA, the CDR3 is TGTGCCAGCAGCTCTAGACAGGGGGCGCATACTGAAGCTTTCTTT.

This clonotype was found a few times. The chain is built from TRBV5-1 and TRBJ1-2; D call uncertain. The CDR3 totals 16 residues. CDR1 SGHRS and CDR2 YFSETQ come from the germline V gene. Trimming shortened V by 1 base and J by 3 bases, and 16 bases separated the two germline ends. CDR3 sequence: CASSLLREPGDYGYTF. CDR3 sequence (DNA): TGCGCCAGCAGCTTGTTAAGGGAACCCGGCGACTATGGCTACACCTTC.

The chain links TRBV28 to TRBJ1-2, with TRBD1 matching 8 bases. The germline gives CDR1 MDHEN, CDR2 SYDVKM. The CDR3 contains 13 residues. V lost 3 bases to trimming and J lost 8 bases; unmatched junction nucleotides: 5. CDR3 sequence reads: CASSFPQGEGYTF. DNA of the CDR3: TGTGCCAGCAGTTTCCCACAGGGGGAGGGCTACACCTTC.

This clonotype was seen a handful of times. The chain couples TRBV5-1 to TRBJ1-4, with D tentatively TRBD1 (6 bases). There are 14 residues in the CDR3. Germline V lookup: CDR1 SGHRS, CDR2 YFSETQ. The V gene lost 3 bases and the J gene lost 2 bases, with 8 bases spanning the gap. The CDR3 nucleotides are TGCGCCAGCAGCTCGGACAGCACTAATGAAAAACTGTTTTTT. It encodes CASSSDSTNEKLFF.

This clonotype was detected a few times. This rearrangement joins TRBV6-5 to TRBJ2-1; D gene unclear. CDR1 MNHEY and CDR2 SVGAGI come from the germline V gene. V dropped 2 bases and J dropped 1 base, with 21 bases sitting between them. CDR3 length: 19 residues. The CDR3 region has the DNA TGTGCCAGCAGTTACGTCCGACGACCGGACGCTAGGTCCTACAATGAGCAGTTCTTC. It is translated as CASSYVRRPDARSYNEQFF.

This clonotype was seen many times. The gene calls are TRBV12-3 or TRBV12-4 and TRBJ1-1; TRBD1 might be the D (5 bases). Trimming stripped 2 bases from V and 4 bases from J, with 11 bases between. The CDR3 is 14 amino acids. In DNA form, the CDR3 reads TGTGCCAGCAGTTTAAGGGGAGCTGGCACTGAAGCTTTCTTT. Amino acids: CASSLRGAGTEAFF.

The CDR3 reads CASSSWDRGRLGMQANYGYTF. DNA of the CDR3: TGTGCCAGCAGCTCGTGGGACAGGGGTCGTTTGGGGATGCAAGCTAACTATGGCTACACCTTC. The gene calls are TRBV11-1 and TRBJ1-2; 10 bases align to TRBD1. V gave up 4 bases and J gave up 0 bases; unmatched junction bases: 20. Germline V gives CDR1 SGHAT, CDR2 FQDESV (reference sequence). CDR3 size: 21 residues.

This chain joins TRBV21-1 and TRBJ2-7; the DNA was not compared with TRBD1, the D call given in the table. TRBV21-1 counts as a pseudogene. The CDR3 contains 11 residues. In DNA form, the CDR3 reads TGTGCCAGGAGCTCCGGGTTAGGGCAGTACTTC. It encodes CARSSGLGQYF.

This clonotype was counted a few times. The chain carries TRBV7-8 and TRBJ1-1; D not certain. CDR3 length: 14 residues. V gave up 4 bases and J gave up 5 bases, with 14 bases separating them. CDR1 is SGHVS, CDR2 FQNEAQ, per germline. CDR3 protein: CASSSLPGGTEAFF. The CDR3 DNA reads TGTGCCAGCAGCTCACTCCCTGGAGGAACTGAAGCTTTCTTT.

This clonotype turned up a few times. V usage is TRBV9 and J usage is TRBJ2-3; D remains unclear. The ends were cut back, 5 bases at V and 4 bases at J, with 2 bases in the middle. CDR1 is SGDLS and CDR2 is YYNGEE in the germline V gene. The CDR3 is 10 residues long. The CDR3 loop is CASRPDTQYF. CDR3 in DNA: TGTGCCAGCAGGCCAGATACGCAGTATTTT.

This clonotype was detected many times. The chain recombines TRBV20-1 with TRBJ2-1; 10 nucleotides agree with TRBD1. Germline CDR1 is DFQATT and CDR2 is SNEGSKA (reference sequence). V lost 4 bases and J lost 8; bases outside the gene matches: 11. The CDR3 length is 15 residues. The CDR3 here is CSAIDPGQGFDEQFF. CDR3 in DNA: TGCAGTGCTATTGACCCGGGACAGGGGTTCGATGAGCAGTTCTTC.